These T cell receptor beta chains were read from a single sample in a study of cytotoxic CD8 clonotypes in ibrutinib-treated CLL. This table comes from immunoSEQ multiplex PCR, and its TCRdb copy is limited to in-frame clones, with some not included. The table shows roughly 250,000 clones, with 60% to 75% occurring only once. The source was PBMCs, collected after 24 months of ibrutinib treatment. The origin of the receptors is a human donor with chronic lymphocytic leukemia. CDR3s include the opening cysteine and the closing phenylalanine or tryptophan. D genes are given only for firm matches. Where a row states a size, it is once, few, many or the class of an expanded clone; other rows omit it.

D gene,J gene,clone size,V gene,CDR3 protein,CDR3 DNA
NA,TRBJ1-4,NA,TRBV2,CASSEGSTNEKLFF,TGTGCCAGCAGTGAAGGTTCAACTAATGAAAAACTGTTTTTT
NA,TRBJ2-3,NA,TRBV28,CASSLRRPTDTQYF,TGTGCCAGCAGTCTCCGACGGCCCACAGATACGCAGTATTTT
TRBD1,TRBJ1-3,NA,TRBV9,CASSVQGVSGNTIYF,TGTGCCAGCAGCGTTCAGGGGGTCTCTGGAAACACCATATATTTT
NA,TRBJ2-1,few,TRBV11-1,CASSSSNEQFF,TGTGCCAGCAGCTCGTCTAATGAGCAGTTCTTC
NA,TRBJ1-2,few,TRBV18,CASSPPGPGSYTF,TGTGCCAGCTCACCACCGGGGCCGGGGAGCTACACCTTC
TRBD2,TRBJ2-7,NA,TRBV7-2,CASSPSAGGPYEQYF,TGTGCCAGCAGCCCGTCTGCGGGAGGGCCCTACGAGCAGTACTTC
TRBD2,TRBJ2-7,NA,TRBV25-1,CASSGREGRYEQYF,TGTGCCAGCAGTGGGCGGGAGGGCCGCTACGAGCAGTACTTC
NA,TRBJ2-7,few,TRBV6-5,CASSYPRTGGDHEQYF,TGTGCCAGCAGTTACCCACGGACGGGTGGGGACCACGAGCAGTACTTC
TRBD1,TRBJ2-2,NA,TRBV6-5,CASSTDRGRVELFF,TGTGCCAGCAGTACGGACAGGGGGCGAGTGGAGCTGTTTTTT
TRBD1,TRBJ2-7,few,TRBV13,CASSLGGRTGLHEQYF,TGTGCCAGCAGCTTAGGGGGGAGGACAGGGCTTCACGAGCAGTACTTC
TRBD1,TRBJ2-1,NA,TRBV28,CGSSGTGHNEQFF,TGTGGCTCATCCGGGACAGGACACAATGAGCAGTTCTTC
NA,TRBJ2-5,NA,TRBV9,CASSAGGNQYQETQYF,TGTGCCAGCAGCGCCGGAGGAAACCAGTACCAAGAGACCCAGTACTTC
NA,TRBJ2-7,NA,TRBV7-3,CASSSYTDEQYF,TGTGCCAGCAGCTCTTACACAGATGAGCAGTACTTC
NA,TRBJ2-2,NA,TRBV19,CASSISPGDTGELFF,TGTGCCAGTAGTATATCCCCGGGGGATACCGGGGAGCTGTTTTTT
NA,TRBJ2-1,NA,TRBV19,CASSIDRGEQFF,TGTGCCAGTAGTATTGACCGGGGTGAGCAGTTCTTC
NA,TRBJ2-1,NA,TRBV25-1,CASNGVSYNEQFF,TGTGCCAGCAACGGGGTCTCCTACAATGAGCAGTTCTTC
TRBD2,TRBJ2-7,NA,TRBV2,CASSPLAGIYSYEQYF,TGTGCGAGCAGCCCCCTAGCGGGAATTTACTCCTACGAGCAGTACTTC
TRBD2,TRBJ2-3,NA,TRBV7-9,CASSPISGSGADTQYF,TGTGCCAGCAGCCCGATTAGCGGGAGCGGCGCAGATACGCAGTATTTT
TRBD1,TRBJ1-1,NA,TRBV6-5,CATFTGVDTEAFF,TGTGCCACCTTTACAGGGGTCGACACTGAAGCTTTCTTT
TRBD1,TRBJ1-1,NA,TRBV15,CATSRGGQGNTEAFF,TGTGCCACCAGCAGAGGGGGACAGGGGAACACTGAAGCTTTCTTT
NA,TRBJ2-2,NA,TRBV6-5,CATQGTGPLQFF,TGTGCCACCCAGGGGACCGGGCCTTTACAATTTTTT
NA,TRBJ2-5,NA,TRBV29-1,CSVVLGVAETQYF,TGCAGCGTGGTCCTCGGAGTCGCAGAGACCCAGTACTTC
TRBD1,TRBJ2-7,NA,TRBV25-1,CASSSGTGGLYEQYF,TGTGCCAGCAGTTCCGGGACAGGGGGTTTATACGAGCAGTACTTC
NA,TRBJ2-7,once,TRBV6-4,CASSEARPPSYEQYF,TGTGCCAGCAGTGAGGCGAGACCTCCCTCCTACGAGCAGTACTTC
TRBD2,TRBJ2-1,once,TRBV7-3,CASSPGSSGRSQFF,TGTGCCAGCAGCCCCGGCTCGAGCGGGAGAAGCCAGTTCTTC
NA,TRBJ1-1,NA,TRBV11-2,CASSLDWETEAFF,TGTGCCAGCAGCTTAGATTGGGAGACTGAAGCTTTCTTT
NA,TRBJ1-4,once,TRBV5-1,CASSMGRGATNEKLFF,TGCGCCAGCAGCATGGGCAGGGGAGCCACTAATGAAAAACTGTTTTTT
NA,TRBJ2-7,NA,TRBV21-1,CASSPQEQYF,TGTGCCAGCAGCCCACAGGAGCAGTACTTC
NA,TRBJ1-5,NA,TRBV7-3,CASSLFLGQPQHF,TGTGCCAGCAGCTTATTTCTTGGGCAGCCCCAGCATTTT
NA,TRBJ2-1,NA,TRBV27,CASSTGGGRDEQFF,TGTGCCAGCAGTACGGGAGGGGGCCGGGATGAGCAGTTCTTC
TRBD1,TRBJ1-4,NA,TRBV18,CASSPSTGVNEKLFF,TGTGCCAGCTCACCGTCGACAGGGGTTAATGAAAAACTGTTTTTT
NA,TRBJ2-1,NA,TRBV9,CASSVGSEGINEQFF,TGTGCCAGCAGCGTAGGTAGCGAAGGGATCAATGAGCAGTTCTTC
TRBD2,TRBJ2-7,NA,TRBV4-3,CASSQEGTSGKYEQYF,TGCGCCAGCAGCCAAGAAGGGACTAGCGGGAAATACGAGCAGTACTTC